This entry is about one TCR beta chain. Its matching antigen is unknown. These data come from a study of cytomegalovirus exposure and HLA in healthy donors. Whole-study findings and limits: Later genetic work tied a missense DCLRE1C variant to beta-chain V and J trimming. Later examination showed HLA-associated TCR beta chains had greater clonal expansion than equally common others.

CDR1 and CDR2 from the germline V gene are SNHLY and FYNNEI. The CDR3 consists of 14 residues. The V segment lost 7 bases and the J segment 5 bases; nucleotides outside the gene matches: 6. Whereas donors were nominally healthy upon sampling, unrecorded immune exposures were probable. With 60 Vbeta and 13 Jbeta primers, the PCR was carried out. The protocol was immunoSEQ multiplex PCR, while the TCRdb copy is restricted to in-frame clones and leaves out a portion. The sample has tens of thousands of clones; about 83% are singletons. This TCR was recovered from a man aged 25 to 40 in good health and CMV-seronegative. The specimen was PBMCs. V and J are TRBV2 and TRBJ2-5; 11 bases map to TRBD2. The CDR3 DNA reads TGTGCCAGCAACGTAGCGGGGGGGCGGGAGACCCAGTACTTC. Translated: CASNVAGGRETQYF.